Included here is one TCR beta chain sequence, with context. The antigen is not known. The data originate from a study of glioma-infiltrating T cells after dendritic cell vaccination. Study at large: Dendritic cells derived from monocytes and pulsed with autologous tumor lysate formed the vaccine.

This CDR3 has 13 amino acids. V trimming: 1 base; J trimming: 11 bases; junction bases outside the gene matches: 7. Germline values: CDR1 GTSNPN, CDR2 SVGIG (reference sequence). Only patients with spare fresh-frozen tumor and over two years of follow-up were included. All glioblastoma patients lacked an isocitrate dehydrogenase mutation. Data came from immunoSEQ multiplex PCR; TCRdb stores just in-frame clones and leaves some out. The sample shows approximately 100,000 clones, approximately 80% of them seen only once. Broader study findings: Survival was not directly related to TCR clonality in these patients.

The chain uses TRBV30 and TRBJ1-1; 10 positions agree with TRBD1. The receptor's source is a human donor with glioblastoma. The sample in question was blood, obtained before dendritic cell vaccination. The CDR3 nucleotides are TGTGCCTGGAGTGGAGGGACAGGGGTTGGCGCTTTCTTT. It codes for CAWSGGTGVGAFF.